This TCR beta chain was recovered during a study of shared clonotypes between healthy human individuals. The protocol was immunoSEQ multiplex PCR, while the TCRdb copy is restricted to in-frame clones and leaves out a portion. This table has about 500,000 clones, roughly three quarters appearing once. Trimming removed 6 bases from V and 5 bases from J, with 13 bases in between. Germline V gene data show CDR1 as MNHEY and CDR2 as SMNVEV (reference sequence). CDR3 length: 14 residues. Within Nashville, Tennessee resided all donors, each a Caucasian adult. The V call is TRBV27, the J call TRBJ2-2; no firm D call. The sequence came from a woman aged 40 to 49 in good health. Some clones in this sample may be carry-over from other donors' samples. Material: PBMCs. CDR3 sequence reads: CASRLIGPTGELFF. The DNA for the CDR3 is TGTGCCAGCAGACTTATAGGTCCGACCGGGGAGCTGTTTTTT.